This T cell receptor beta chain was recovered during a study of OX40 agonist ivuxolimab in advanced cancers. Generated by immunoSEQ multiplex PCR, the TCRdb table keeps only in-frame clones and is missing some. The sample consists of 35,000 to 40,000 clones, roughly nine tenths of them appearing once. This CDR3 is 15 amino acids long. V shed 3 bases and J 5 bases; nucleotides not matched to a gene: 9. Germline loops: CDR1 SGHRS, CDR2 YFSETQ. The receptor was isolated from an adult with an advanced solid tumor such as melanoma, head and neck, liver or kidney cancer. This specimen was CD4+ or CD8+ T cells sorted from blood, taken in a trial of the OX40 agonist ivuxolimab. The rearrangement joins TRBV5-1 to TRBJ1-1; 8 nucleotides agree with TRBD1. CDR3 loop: CASSSGTGTWTEAFF. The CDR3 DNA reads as TGCGCCAGCAGCTCCGGGACAGGAACGTGGACTGAAGCTTTCTTT.